The 30 T cell receptor beta chains given below trace back to one sample, sequenced in a study of blood T cells in healthy people across ages. A second PCR of roughly 6 to 12 cycles used a sample-barcoded 5' primer and a J-beta primer mix. TCRdb re-analysed the 5' RACE reads in MiXCR, keeping a single row per CDR3 protein. The table has 1.4 million to 1.5 million distinct CDR3 sequences, around 39% seen once. The sample comprised blood. These receptors were collected from a woman aged 18 to 35 in good health.

The chain couples TRBV20-1 to TRBJ2-5, with D tentatively TRBD1 (5 bases). CDR1 is DFQATT, CDR2 SNEGSKA, per germline (reference sequence). The CDR3 is made up of 14 amino acids. Trimming removed 6 bases at V and 0 bases at J, with 14 bases between. CDR3 residues: CSASSDSYQETQYF. The CDR3 nucleotides are TGCAGTGCCTCCTCAGACAGTTACCAAGAGACCCAGTACTTC.

Details on this clonotype: The junction does not match germline at one end; this may be a read error. This chain uses TRBV4-1 with TRBJ1-2, with 10 bases aligning to TRBD1. The length of the CDR3 is 14 residues. Germline V gene lookup returns CDR1 MGHRA and CDR2 YSYEKL. The CDR3 region has the DNA TGCGCCGGCAGCCAAGACAGGGGGCACTATGGCTACACCTTC. It translates to CAGSQDRGHYGYTF.

Note on this clonotype: This may arise from a read error, as a much more abundant clone is one base away. V usage is TRBV10-3 and J usage is TRBJ2-3, with D perhaps TRBD2 (5 bases). The CDR3 consists of 16 residues. The germline CDR1 and CDR2 sequences are ENHRY and SYGVKD. CDR3 bases: TGTGCCATCAGCGAGTCCGGCTCAGCCAGCGGAAATACGCAGTATTTT. It yields the protein CAISESGSASGNTQYF.

This clonotype has a single count. The chain joins TRBV9 to TRBJ2-7, with D perhaps matching TRBD1 or TRBD2 (6 bases each). Per the germline V gene, CDR1 is SGDLS and CDR2 is YYNGEE. Trimming removed 4 bases from V and 7 bases from J, with 21 bases in between. The CDR3 spans 15 residues. The CDR3 is CASSPDTGALREQYF. For the CDR3, the DNA is TGTGCCAGCAGCCCTGATACGGGGGCTTTAAGGGAGCAGTACTTC. Variable domain in full (rest from reference TRBV9 and TRBJ2-7): DSGVTQTPKHLITATGQRVTLRCSPRSGDLSVYWYQQSLDQGLQFLIQYYNGEERAKGNILERFSAQQFPDLHSELNLSSLELGDSALYFCASSPDTGALREQYFGPGTRLTVT.

This clonotype was recorded a few times. The rearrangement links TRBV6-2 or TRBV6-3 to TRBJ1-1; D perhaps matches TRBD1 (5 bases). The CDR3 runs 16 residues. The germline gives CDR1 MNHEY, CDR2 SVGEGT. V shed 0 bases and J shed 1 base, with 12 bases lying between them. CDR3 nucleotides: TGTGCCAGCAGTTACTCGATCCAAACAGGGAACACTGAAGCTTTCTTT. Its protein is CASSYSIQTGNTEAFF.

This clonotype showed up just a few times. The V and J genes are TRBV11-2 and TRBJ2-7; 9 bases agree with TRBD1. The length of the CDR3 is 16 residues. CDR1 is SGHAT, CDR2 FQNNGV, per germline. The J segment lost 5 bases and the V segment lost 2 bases, leaving 10 bases of the junction unmatched. This chain's CDR3 is CASSLHQGTGRNEQYF. CDR3 nucleotide sequence: TGTGCCAGCAGCTTACATCAGGGGACAGGGAGAAACGAGCAGTACTTC. Filled out from reference TRBV11-2 and TRBJ2-7, the complete variable domain reads EAGVAQSPRYKIIEKRQSVAFWCNPISGHATLYWYQQILGQGPKLLIQFQNNGVVDDSQLPKDRFSAERLKGVDSTLKIQPAKLEDSAVYLCASSLHQGTGRNEQYFGPGTRLTVT.

The chain employs TRBV5-1 and TRBJ2-1; D is uncertain. V gave up 4 bases and J gave up 7 bases, with 18 bases separating them. The CDR3 has 15 amino acids. Germline lookup yields CDR1 SGHRS and CDR2 YFSETQ. CDR3 coding DNA: TGCGCCAGCAGCCCGAATGGGGAAGGGTGGAATGAGCAGTTCTTC. It specifies CASSPNGEGWNEQFF.

This clonotype was detected many times. The chain recombines TRBV28 with TRBJ2-7, with 8 positions matching TRBD1. This CDR3 contains 14 residues. Germline CDR1 and CDR2: MDHEN and SYDVKM. Unmatched junction bases numbered 7, after V lost 2 bases and J lost 7 bases. CDR3 in DNA: TGTGCCAGCAGTTTAGGCCAGGGGGCAGGAGAGCAGTACTTC. Translating it yields CASSLGQGAGEQYF.

This clonotype appeared a few times. The rearrangement joins TRBV5-4 to TRBJ2-1, with D perhaps matching TRBD1 or TRBD2 (5 bases each). Germline loops: CDR1 SGHNT, CDR2 YYREEE (reference sequence). There are 16 residues in the CDR3. Between the trimmed V and J ends, which lost 3 bases and 0 bases, there was a span of 13 bases. The CDR3 sequence: CASSSGPASSYNEQFF. The CDR3 region has the DNA TGTGCCAGCAGCTCGGGACCCGCTAGCTCCTACAATGAGCAGTTCTTC.

V usage is TRBV10-3 and J usage is TRBJ1-2; 9 bases fit TRBD1. CDR1 and CDR2 from the germline V gene are ENHRY and SYGVKD. CDR3 length: 17 residues. J gave up 1 base and V 2 bases, and 8 bases lay outside the gene matches. The CDR3 region is CAISEMGQGLINYGYTF. CDR3 DNA: TGTGCCATCAGTGAGATGGGACAGGGTTTAATTAACTATGGCTACACCTTC.

CDR3 in DNA: TGCGCCAGCAGCTCAGGGACAGGGCTGAGCACAGATACGCAGTATTTT. It translates to CASSSGTGLSTDTQYF. The chain has TRBV5-1 and TRBJ2-3; TRBD1 aligns across 9 bases. The CDR3 totals 16 residues. Germline loops: CDR1 SGHRS, CDR2 YFSETQ. V dropped 3 bases and J dropped 0; count of bases not matched to a gene: 5.

This clonotype has more than one count but fewer than ten. The chain recombines TRBV4-2 with TRBJ2-3; 8 positions agree with TRBD2. There are 17 residues in the CDR3. Germline-derived CDR1 and CDR2 are LGHNA and YNFKEQ. J gave up 4 bases and V 4 bases, and 13 bases lay outside the gene matches. CDR3 amino acids: CASSPGAGGGPSDTQYF. Here the CDR3 DNA reads TGTGCCAGCAGCCCGGGTGCGGGGGGAGGGCCCTCAGATACGCAGTATTTT.

CDR3 loop: CASSNPGRGSNTEAFF. The CDR3 DNA reads as TGTGCCAGCAGTAACCCCGGGCGGGGGAGTAACACTGAAGCTTTCTTT. The rearrangement uses TRBV6-7 and TRBJ1-1; D is possibly TRBD1 (5 bases). TRBV6-7 is an ORF, and what it does is uncertain. V lost 5 bases to trimming and J lost 2 bases, with 18 bases between them. The CDR3 contains 16 residues.

This clonotype was recorded a few times. This chain uses TRBV28 with TRBJ1-2; D possibly corresponds to TRBD1 (6 bases). Germline-derived CDR1 and CDR2 are MDHEN and SYDVKM. Deletions cut 6 bases from V and 4 bases from J, with 12 bases between. The CDR3 spans 13 residues. The CDR3: CASRLQGGYGYTF. The CDR3, as DNA: TGTGCCAGCAGACTACAGGGTGGCTATGGCTACACCTTC.

This sequence joins TRBV4-1 and TRBJ1-1; D is uncertain. The CDR3 has 15 amino acids. Germline V gene lookup returns CDR1 MGHRA and CDR2 YSYEKL. The ends were cut back, 0 bases at V and 1 base at J, with 9 bases in the middle. CDR3 in DNA: TGCGCCAGCAGCCAAGATCCGGGCCCGAACACTGAAGCTTTCTTT. Translation: CASSQDPGPNTEAFF.

This clonotype was seen a few times. The chain joins TRBV28 to TRBJ2-7, with TRBD1 as a possible D gene (6 bases). The CDR3 has 13 amino acids. V dropped 8 bases and J dropped 2 bases, with 13 bases sitting between them. Germline V gene data show CDR1 as MDHEN and CDR2 as SYDVKM. The CDR3 region has the DNA TGTGCCAGCTCCATTGGACAGCCCTACGAGCAGTACTTC. Amino acids: CASSIGQPYEQYF. The complete variable domain, with remaining parts taken from reference TRBV28 and TRBJ2-7, reads DVKVTQSSRYLVKRTGEKVFLECVQDMDHENMFWYRQDPGLGLRLIYFSYDVKMKEKGDIPEGYSVSREKKERFSLILESASTNQTSMYLCASSIGQPYEQYFGPGTRLTVT.

The chain has TRBV9 and TRBJ1-5, with unresolved D. V was pared by 0 bases and J by 2 bases, with 9 bases between. Germline CDR1 is SGDLS and CDR2 is YYNGEE. This CDR3 is built from 15 residues. CDR3 nucleotides: TGTGCCAGCAGCGTAGATTCCAGCGGCAATCAGCCCCAGCATTTT. Translating gives CASSVDSSGNQPQHF.

This clonotype showed up just a few times. The chain joins TRBV11-2 to TRBJ2-5; D may match TRBD1 or TRBD2 (5 bases each). V was pared by 7 bases and J by 5 bases, with 14 bases between. CDR3 length equals 13 residues. Germline-derived CDR1 and CDR2 are SGHAT and FQNNGV. CDR3 coding DNA: TGTGCCAGCACACTAAGGGGCGGGGAGACCCAGTACTTC. Translated, it gives CASTLRGGETQYF.

The rearrangement joins TRBV10-3 to TRBJ1-4; TRBD1 is a possible D gene (5 bases). This CDR3 contains 14 residues. The germline gives CDR1 ENHRY, CDR2 SYGVKD. V was pared by 11 bases and J by 3 bases, with 16 bases between. The CDR3 spells CASNTVGANEKLFF. The DNA for the CDR3 is TGTGCCTCTAACACGGTAGGGGCTAATGAAAAACTGTTTTTT.

The rearrangement joins TRBV15 to TRBJ2-7; 8 bases agree with TRBD1. The J segment lost 3 bases and the V segment lost 1 base, leaving 2 bases of the junction unmatched. The germline CDR1 and CDR2 sequences are LNHNV and YYDKDF (reference sequence). This CDR3 has 14 amino acids. CDR3 DNA: TGTGCCACCAGCAGAGCAGGGGGCAGCTACGAGCAGTACTTC. It codes for CATSRAGGSYEQYF.

The chain combines TRBV6-5 with TRBJ1-5; the match to TRBD1 covers 8 bases. Germline V gene data show CDR1 as MNHEY and CDR2 as SVGAGI. This CDR3 has 14 amino acids. Trimming removed 6 bases from V and 5 bases from J; junction bases left unmatched: 6. DNA of the CDR3: TGTGCCAGCAGATCCGCAGGGGGCTATCAGCCCCAGCATTTT. Protein sequence: CASRSAGGYQPQHF.

About this clonotype itself: Germline and junction disagree at one end, which may indicate a read error. The chain uses TRBV5-1 and TRBJ2-3, with 14 bases lining up with TRBD2. Germline V lookup: CDR1 SGHRS, CDR2 YFSETQ. This CDR3 has 15 amino acids. The CDR3 reads CASSLGTSGRDTQYF. The DNA for the CDR3 is TGTGCCAGCTCCCTAGGGACTAGCGGGAGAGATACGCAGTATTTT.

V is TRBV4-2 and J is TRBJ2-3, with TRBD2 matching over 8 bases. With V trimmed by 1 base and J by 1 base, 10 bases remained unmatched. The length of the CDR3 is 18 residues. The germline V gene has CDR1 LGHNA and CDR2 YNFKEQ. DNA for the CDR3: TGTGCCAGCAGCCAAGTTAGCGGGGCGGCAGCGGGCACAGATACGCAGTATTTT. It yields the protein CASSQVSGAAAGTDTQYF.

This clonotype was detected many times. The chain carries TRBV20-1 and TRBJ2-1; D uncertain. The germline V gene encodes CDR1 DFQATT and CDR2 SNEGSKA (reference sequence). The CDR3 has 11 amino acids. The V and J ends lost 3 bases and 7 bases respectively, with 7 bases between them. The CDR3 coding sequence is TGCAGTGCTAGTCCCGGAAATGAGCAGTTCTTC. Its protein is CSASPGNEQFF.

The rearrangement joins TRBV5-1 to TRBJ2-5, with 12 bases matching TRBD2. The J call may be incorrect, as the DNA end agrees better with TRBJ2-7. Germline assignment: CDR1 SGHRS and CDR2 YFSETQ. This CDR3 spans 16 amino acids. The CDR3 DNA reads as TGCGCCAGCAGCTTGGCCCAACTAGCGGGAGGATCCGAGCAGTACTTC. It codes for CASSLAQLAGGSEQYF.

This chain connects TRBV3-1 to TRBJ1-6, with 10 nucleotides matching TRBD1. With 0 bases clipped from V and 5 bases from J, the junction kept 1 base outside the gene matches. CDR1 is LGHDT and CDR2 is YNNKEL in the germline V gene (reference sequence). The CDR3 loop spans 16 amino acids. The CDR3 here is CASSQEGTGDNSPLHF. The DNA for the CDR3 is TGTGCCAGCAGCCAAGAAGGGACAGGGGATAATTCACCCCTCCACTTT.

This rearrangement joins TRBV20-1 to TRBJ2-1; D gene uncertain. The CDR3 is 16 amino acids. Trimming removed 2 bases from V and 0 bases from J, with 14 bases in between. From germline, CDR1 is DFQATT and CDR2 SNEGSKA (reference sequence). Here the CDR3 DNA reads TGCAGTGCTAGACAACCGACGGGTAGCTCCTACAATGAGCAGTTCTTC. Translating it yields CSARQPTGSSYNEQFF.

Turning to this clonotype: One end of the junction does not line up with germline, which may come from a read error. DNA for the CDR3: TGTGCCAGCAGCCAAGTTGGTTACGGCTGCACCTTC. Translated, it gives CASSQVGYGCTF. This chain connects TRBV4-2 to TRBJ1-2; D ambiguous. The CDR3 runs 12 residues. The V gene's germline CDR1 is LGHNA and CDR2 YNFKEQ.

The V and J genes are TRBV7-9 and TRBJ2-3; TRBD2 aligns across 8 bases. The CDR3 length is 12 residues. Germline V CDR1 and CDR2: SEHNR, FQNEAQ (reference sequence). Germline trimming cut 1 base from V and 14 bases from J; bases unmatched to any gene: 5. CDR3 residues: CASSLGTSFSYF. Here the CDR3 DNA reads TGTGCCAGCAGCTTAGGGACTAGCTTCTCGTATTTT.

V gene TRBV7-9 combines with J gene TRBJ1-1; perhaps TRBD1 as D (5 bases). Germline assignment: CDR1 SEHNR and CDR2 FQNEAQ (reference sequence). Trimming pared 5 bases from V and 7 bases from J, leaving 14 bases between. The CDR3 runs to 13 residues. The CDR3 region has the DNA TGTGCCAGCAGCCCGACTTTCGACAGTGAAGCTTTCTTT. It codes for CASSPTFDSEAFF. The variable domain in full, with the rest retrieved from reference TRBV7-9 and TRBJ1-1, is DTGVSQNPRHKITKRGQNVTFRCDPISEHNRLYWYRQTLGQGPEFLTYFQNEAQLEKSRLLSDRFSAERPKGSFSTLEIQRTEQGDSAMYLCASSPTFDSEAFFGQGTRLTVV.